This T cell receptor (beta chain) was obtained from a study of T cell repertoires in cytomegalovirus infection (dated by TCRdb to between 2018 and 2021). Regarding the research as a whole: Recently identified HLA-C-restricted CMV epitopes, whose presentation resists viral immunomodulation, were targeted by peptide stimulations together with well-studied HLA-B-restricted epitopes. Donor HLA type was relevant to the analysis, because carriage of CMV infection together with the matching HLA type was indicated by public TCR beta signatures.

This sample's treatment or condition label indicates: in vitro stimulation with specific CMV peptide epitopes to enrich CMV-specific T cells. Sequencer: Illumina HiSeq 1500. Starting from the raw public reads, TCRdb applied fastp trimming at Q25, assembled clones with MiXCR and retained in-frame beta chains. All rows with the same CDR3 protein become a single entry with the most common DNA and genes. This sample has 650,000 to 900,000 distinct CDR3 sequences in its table, and 30% to 35% of those were observed once. Around 12% of the sample is taken by the ten largest. The research as a whole found: Carriers of CMV infection plus the relevant HLA type were discriminated by the cumulative frequency of public TCR beta family members in the study cohort and in an independent roughly 350-donor cohort. The ex vivo response was dominated by HLA-C-restricted CMV-specific TCR beta clonotypes, which also provided the single most frequent clonotype in two of eight donors.

Ten or more counts support this clonotype. Its target antigen remains unknown. No base-level quality is on record; no much larger clone is a single base apart. Trimming at the junction amounts to 1 base on V and 9 bases on J, and the germline ends lie 1 base apart. CDR1 and CDR2 (SEHNR, FQNEAQ) derive from the germline V gene (reference sequence). The CDR3 holds 10 amino acids from the cysteine to the phenylalanine. Solely the CDR3 DNA is kept, with 30 bases framed from the first base. The sequenced sample was cultured CD8+ T cells from PBMCs, obtained from culture after CMV antigen stimulation. The rearrangement combines TRBV7-9 with TRBJ2-1, with no confidently assigned D gene. This sequence was found in a human donor in good health (CMV status not recorded). Some clones in this sample may be carry-over from other donors' samples. The base sequence is TGTGCCAGCAGCTTAGGTGAGCAGTTCTTC. It specifies CASSLGEQFF.